This passage covers 14 T cell receptor beta chains from one sample sequenced in a study of cytomegalovirus exposure and HLA in healthy donors. With 60 Vbeta and 13 Jbeta primers, the PCR was carried out. The method was immunoSEQ multiplex PCR; TCRdb's version includes in-frame clones alone and lacks a portion of them. The data contain approximately 170,000 clones, more than 60% of them singletons. The sample consisted of PBMCs. These receptors all stem from a female donor in good health and CMV-seronegative.

This clone was picked up a small number of times. The rearrangement links TRBV25-1 to TRBJ2-3, with 7 bases lining up with TRBD2. V trimming: 1 base; J trimming: 2 bases; junction bases outside the gene matches: 6. The CDR3 is 16 residues long. Germline V gene data show CDR1 as MGHDK and CDR2 as SYGVNS. This chain's CDR3 is CASSEFGGGYTDTQYF. The DNA of the CDR3 is TGTGCCAGCAGTGAATTCGGGGGAGGGTACACAGATACGCAGTATTTT.

The CDR3 here is CSAEDSSYTF. Written as DNA, the CDR3 is TGCAGTGCTGAGGACAGTTCCTACACCTTC. This chain links TRBV20-1 with TRBJ1-2; a possible D gene is TRBD1 (6 bases). V was shortened by 5 bases and J by 10 bases, with 11 bases between the two germline ends. Looked up from germline, CDR1 is DFQATT and CDR2 is SNEGSKA (reference sequence). The CDR3 contains 10 residues.

The gene calls are TRBV19 and TRBJ2-5, with D unresolved. The CDR3 consists of 14 residues. CDR1 and CDR2 (germline): LNHDA, SQIVND (reference sequence). Between the trimmed V and J ends, which lost 3 bases and 2 bases, there was a span of 10 bases. The CDR3 region is CASSIEARQETQYF. The CDR3 DNA is TGTGCCAGTAGTATCGAAGCGAGGCAAGAGACCCAGTACTTC.

The V call is TRBV5-6, the J call TRBJ2-3, with D maybe TRBD1 (6 bases). CDR1 is SGHDT and CDR2 is YYEEEE in the germline V gene. CDR3 length: 16 amino acids. The V and J ends lost 4 bases and 1 base respectively, with 16 bases between them. CDR3 bases: TGTGCCAGCAGCCCCGGGCTGAGGACAGGCACAGATACGCAGTATTTT. Translating it yields CASSPGLRTGTDTQYF.

The chain joins TRBV6-5 to TRBJ1-1; perhaps TRBD1 as D (5 bases). The CDR3 covers 12 residues. Per the germline V gene, CDR1 is MNHEY and CDR2 is SVGAGI. V lost 5 bases and J 5 bases, leaving 9 bases between the germline ends. The CDR3 reads CASSPGGTEAFF. CDR3 bases: TGTGCCAGCAGTCCGGGGGGAACTGAAGCTTTCTTT.

The CDR3: CASSPPIGGTQYF. The CDR3 nucleotides are TGTGCCAGCAGTCCCCCAATTGGAGGAACGCAGTATTTT. V and J are TRBV28 and TRBJ2-3, with TRBD2 as a possible D gene (5 bases). Deletions cut 5 bases from V and 9 bases from J, with 15 bases between. Germline V lookup: CDR1 MDHEN, CDR2 SYDVKM. This CDR3 region has 13 residues.

The rearrangement uses TRBV6-5 and TRBJ1-3; D unclear. Germline assignment: CDR1 MNHEY and CDR2 SVGAGI. Trimming stripped 4 bases from V and 1 base from J, with 5 bases between. The CDR3 runs to 13 residues. CDR3 residues: CASSFYSGNTIYF. CDR3 DNA sequence: TGTGCCAGCAGTTTCTATTCTGGAAACACCATATATTTT.

The V and J genes are TRBV19 and TRBJ1-3; 12 bases align to TRBD1. The V gene end was trimmed by 5 bases and the J gene end by 0 bases; junction bases not matched to a gene: 5. This CDR3 is built from 17 residues. CDR1 LNHDA and CDR2 SQIVND come from the germline V gene (reference sequence). The CDR3 here is CASSHGTGGNSGNTIYF. The CDR3 DNA sequence: TGTGCCAGTAGTCACGGGACAGGGGGCAACTCTGGAAACACCATATATTTT.

This clone was seen a handful of times. The rearrangement links TRBV11-2 to TRBJ2-5; 7 bases match TRBD1. The CDR3 contains 12 residues. Germline V gives CDR1 SGHAT, CDR2 FQNNGV. V lost 3 bases, J lost 5 bases, and 0 bases stayed unmatched. Here the CDR3 DNA reads TGTGCCAGCAGCTTCAGGGGGGAGACCCAGTACTTC. Translation gives CASSFRGETQYF. Supplemented by reference TRBV11-2 and TRBJ2-5, the full variable domain reads EAGVAQSPRYKIIEKRQSVAFWCNPISGHATLYWYQQILGQGPKLLIQFQNNGVVDDSQLPKDRFSAERLKGVDSTLKIQPAKLEDSAVYLCASSFRGETQYFGPGTRLLVL.

This clone was found a few times. The chain couples TRBV7-8 to TRBJ2-7, with a weak D call TRBD1 (5 bases). The germline gives CDR1 SGHVS, CDR2 FQNEAQ. CDR3 length: 15 amino acids. The V end lost 0 bases, the J end lost 2 bases, and 11 bases lay between the germline ends. The DNA of the CDR3 is TGTGCCAGCAGCTTAGCCCCCAGGGATACCTACGAGCAGTACTTC. This codes for CASSLAPRDTYEQYF.

This clone was recorded a few times. The V call is TRBV11-2, the J call TRBJ1-5, with a weak D call TRBD1 (6 bases). Trimming pared 5 bases from V and 2 bases from J, leaving 19 bases between. This CDR3 has 17 residues. CDR1 is SGHAT and CDR2 is FQNNGV in the germline V gene. CDR3: CASSNSGRGGGNQPQHF. CDR3 DNA: TGTGCCAGCAGCAACAGCGGGCGGGGGGGCGGCAATCAGCCCCAGCATTTT.

The V call is TRBV7-9, the J call TRBJ2-7, with 9 bases lining up with TRBD2. Per germline, CDR1 SEHNR and CDR2 FQNEAQ (reference sequence). V lost 5 bases and J lost 0; bases outside the gene matches: 5. The CDR3 runs 15 residues. The CDR3 DNA is TGTGCCAGCAGCCAGCGGGGGGAGAGCTCCTACGAGCAGTACTTC. This codes for CASSQRGESSYEQYF.

This clone was counted once. The rearrangement uses TRBV7-9 and TRBJ2-7; 10 nucleotides line up with TRBD1. Trimming removed 3 bases from V and 3 bases from J; junction bases left unmatched: 2. In germline, CDR1 is SEHNR, CDR2 FQNEAQ (reference sequence). The CDR3 is made up of 14 amino acids. The CDR3 reads CASSLDRGYYEQYF. CDR3 in DNA: TGTGCCAGCAGCTTGGACAGGGGGTACTACGAGCAGTACTTC. The full variable domain, in which reference TRBV7-9 and TRBJ2-7 provide the parts outside the CDR3, is DTGVSQNPRHKITKRGQNVTFRCDPISEHNRLYWYRQTLGQGPEFLTYFQNEAQLEKSRLLSDRFSAERPKGSFSTLEIQRTEQGDSAMYLCASSLDRGYYEQYFGPGTRLTVT.

This clone was detected only once. J is TRBJ2-1 and V is TRBV7-2; TRBD2 aligns across 12 bases. Per germline, CDR1 SGHTA and CDR2 FQGNSA. The ends lost 0 bases at V and 7 bases at J; junction bases unmatched: 10. The CDR3 spans 18 residues. CDR3 DNA: TGTGCCAGCAGCTTAGCGCGGGCTAGCGGGGGGGCCTGGAATGAGCAGTTCTTC. Translating gives CASSLARASGGAWNEQFF.